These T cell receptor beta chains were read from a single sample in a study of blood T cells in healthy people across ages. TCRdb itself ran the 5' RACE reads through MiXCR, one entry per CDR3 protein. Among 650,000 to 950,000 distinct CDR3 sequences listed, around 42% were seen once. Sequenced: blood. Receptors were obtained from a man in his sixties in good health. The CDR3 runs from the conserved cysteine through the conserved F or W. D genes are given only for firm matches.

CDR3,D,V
CASSPSGAAETQYF,.,TRBV28
CASRVAGEAKTQYF,TRBD2,TRBV12-3/TRBV12-4
CSAAAQAAGGYTF,.,TRBV20-1
CAVLPIREGYYGYTF,.,TRBV28
CASSWVGGLSTDTQYF,TRBD2,TRBV11-2
CSIQGGGANEQYF,TRBD2,TRBV29-1
CATSSSRAQETQYF,.,TRBV15
CASSLVTVTEAFF,.,TRBV7-9
CASSVLGLLPLHF,.,TRBV2
CAGSESWSYEQYF,.,TRBV6-1
CASSLGTPETQYF,.,TRBV7-9
CASSVGDSGEQYF,.,TRBV9
CSASQGSVETQYF,.,TRBV20-1
CASSAGTEGSQPQHF,TRBD1,TRBV7-9
CAISDWGTHSDTQYF,.,TRBV10-3
CASIPFGGAGTYNEQYF,.,TRBV12-3/TRBV12-4
CASSQDPGAKDEQYF,.,TRBV4-3
CASSSGGGYYEQYF,.,TRBV13
CASSSDRPSYEQYF,.,TRBV7-2
CASSPTRVEGSSYNEQFF,.,TRBV27
CASTRVDTQYF,.,TRBV7-9
CASRGTGTGVRGYTF,TRBD1,TRBV7-2
CSAARDSGANVLTF,.,TRBV20-1
CAISKTSGGGETQYF,TRBD2,TRBV10-3
CSWTGAGNEQFF,TRBD1,TRBV20-1
CASTLGPRGLGYTF,.,TRBV12-3/TRBV12-4
CASSPEKNTEAFF,.,TRBV4-1
CASSYSRDTQYF,.,TRBV6-2/TRBV6-3
CASSVVAGSEQYF,.,TRBV9
CSVPTGDLFEQYF,TRBD1,TRBV29-1
CASSGQVGTEAFF,.,TRBV2
CASSPKTGGLYGYTF,TRBD1,TRBV9
CASSTGTGLNEQFF,TRBD1,TRBV5-1
CASSWERGSYNEQFF,TRBD2,TRBV13
CASSYPDRTFEGYTF,TRBD1,TRBV6-2/TRBV6-3
CASGSPRTGAKYGYTF,TRBD1,TRBV11-3
CASTLQGAQNEQYF,TRBD1,TRBV5-1
CASSATQGALPWSDYTF,TRBD1,TRBV13
CASSVDRGVNEQYF,TRBD1,TRBV6-1